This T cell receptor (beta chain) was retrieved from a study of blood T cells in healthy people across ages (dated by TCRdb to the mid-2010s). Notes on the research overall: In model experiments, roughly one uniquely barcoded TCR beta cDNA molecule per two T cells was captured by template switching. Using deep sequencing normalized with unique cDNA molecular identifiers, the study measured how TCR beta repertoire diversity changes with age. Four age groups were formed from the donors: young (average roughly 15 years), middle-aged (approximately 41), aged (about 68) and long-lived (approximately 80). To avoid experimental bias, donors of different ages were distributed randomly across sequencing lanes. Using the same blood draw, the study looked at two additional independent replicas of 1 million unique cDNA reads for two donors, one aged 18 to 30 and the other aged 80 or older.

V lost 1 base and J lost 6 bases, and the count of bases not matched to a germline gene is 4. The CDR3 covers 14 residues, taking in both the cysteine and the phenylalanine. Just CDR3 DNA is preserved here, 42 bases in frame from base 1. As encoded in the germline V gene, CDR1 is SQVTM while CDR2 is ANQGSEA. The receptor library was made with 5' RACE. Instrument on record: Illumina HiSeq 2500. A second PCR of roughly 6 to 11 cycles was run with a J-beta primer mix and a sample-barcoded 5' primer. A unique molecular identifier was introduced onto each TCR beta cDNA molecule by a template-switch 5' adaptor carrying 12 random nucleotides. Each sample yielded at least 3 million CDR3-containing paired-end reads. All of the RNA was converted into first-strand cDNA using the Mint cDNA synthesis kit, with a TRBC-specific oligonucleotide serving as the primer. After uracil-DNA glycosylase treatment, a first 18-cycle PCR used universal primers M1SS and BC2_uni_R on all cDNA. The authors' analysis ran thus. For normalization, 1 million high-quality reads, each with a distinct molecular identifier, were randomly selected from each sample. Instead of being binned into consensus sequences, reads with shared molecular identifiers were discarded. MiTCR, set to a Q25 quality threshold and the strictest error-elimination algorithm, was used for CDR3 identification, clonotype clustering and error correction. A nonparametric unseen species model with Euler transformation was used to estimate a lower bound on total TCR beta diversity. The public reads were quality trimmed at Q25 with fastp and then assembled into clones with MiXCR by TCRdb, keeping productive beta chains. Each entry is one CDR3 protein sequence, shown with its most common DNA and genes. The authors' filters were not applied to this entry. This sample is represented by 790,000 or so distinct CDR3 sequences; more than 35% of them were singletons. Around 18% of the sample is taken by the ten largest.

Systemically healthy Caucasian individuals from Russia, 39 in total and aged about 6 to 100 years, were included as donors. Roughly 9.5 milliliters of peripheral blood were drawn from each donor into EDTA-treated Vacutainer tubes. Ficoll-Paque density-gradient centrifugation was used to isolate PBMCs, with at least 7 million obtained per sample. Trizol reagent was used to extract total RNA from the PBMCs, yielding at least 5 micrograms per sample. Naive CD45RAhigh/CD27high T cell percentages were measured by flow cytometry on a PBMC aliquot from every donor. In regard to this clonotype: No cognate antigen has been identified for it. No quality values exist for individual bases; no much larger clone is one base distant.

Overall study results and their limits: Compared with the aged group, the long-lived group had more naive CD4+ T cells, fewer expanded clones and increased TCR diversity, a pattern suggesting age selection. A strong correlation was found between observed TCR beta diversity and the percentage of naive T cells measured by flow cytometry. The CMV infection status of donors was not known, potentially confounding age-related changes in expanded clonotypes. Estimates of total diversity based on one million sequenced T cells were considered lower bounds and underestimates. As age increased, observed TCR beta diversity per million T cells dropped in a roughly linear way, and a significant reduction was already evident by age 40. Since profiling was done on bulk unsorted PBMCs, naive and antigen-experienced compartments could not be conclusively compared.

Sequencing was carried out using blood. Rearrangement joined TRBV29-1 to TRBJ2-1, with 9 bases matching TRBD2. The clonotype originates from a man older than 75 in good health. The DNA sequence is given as TGCAGCGTTGAAGTGGGACTAGCCTCCAATGAGCAGTTCTTC. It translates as CSVEVGLASNEQFF.